The rows below give T cell receptor beta chains drawn from one sample of a study of T cells in Graves' hyperthyroidism and ophthalmopathy. MiXCR, applied by TCRdb to the multiplex PCR reads, yields one record per CDR3 protein. This sample carries roughly 700,000 distinct CDR3 sequences, 15% to 20% of them seen once, and the ten largest clones take 15% to 18%. The sample comprised blood. These receptor sequences come from a man aged 45-65 years with Graves' hyperthyroidism. The CDR3 runs from the conserved cysteine through the conserved F or W. D genes are given only for firm matches. Clone sizes are given selectively: once, few, many, or a class where the clone is expanded.

cdr3_aa: CASKDRNTEAFF
cdr3_nt: TGTGCCAGCAAGGACAGAAACACTGAAGCTTTCTTT
clone_size: .
d_call: .
v_call: TRBV3-1
j_call: TRBJ1-1

cdr3_aa: CATHGLAGGLSSTDTQYF
cdr3_nt: TGTGCCACACACGGACTAGCGGGAGGGTTATCTAGCACAGATACGCAGTATTTT
clone_size: few
d_call: TRBD2
v_call: TRBV2
j_call: TRBJ2-3

cdr3_aa: CASSGAGRQHF
cdr3_nt: TGTGCCAGCTCGGGGGCGGGGCGACAGCATTTT
clone_size: .
d_call: .
v_call: TRBV5-1
j_call: TRBJ1-5

cdr3_aa: CASSYTTTDTQYF
cdr3_nt: TGTGCCAGCAGTTATACCACCACAGATACGCAGTATTTT
clone_size: many
d_call: .
v_call: TRBV12-3/TRBV12-4
j_call: TRBJ2-3

cdr3_aa: CAISEGGRPDTQYF
cdr3_nt: TGTGCCATCAGTGAGGGGGGGAGACCAGATACGCAGTATTTT
clone_size: .
d_call: .
v_call: TRBV10-3
j_call: TRBJ2-3

cdr3_aa: CASSEWGRQPAYEQYF
cdr3_nt: TGTGCCAGCAGTGAATGGGGGCGGCAGCCTGCCTACGAGCAGTACTTC
clone_size: many
d_call: .
v_call: TRBV6-1
j_call: TRBJ2-7

cdr3_aa: CASSSDRGGVRSSYNEQFF
cdr3_nt: TGTGCCAGCAGCTCAGACAGGGGGGGGGTAAGAAGCTCCTACAATGAGCAGTTCTTC
clone_size: .
d_call: TRBD1
v_call: TRBV7-6
j_call: TRBJ2-1

cdr3_aa: CAWSWGLAGGNEQFF
cdr3_nt: TGTGCCTGGAGTTGGGGACTAGCGGGAGGTAATGAGCAGTTCTTC
clone_size: many
d_call: TRBD2
v_call: TRBV30
j_call: TRBJ2-1

cdr3_aa: CRGFGTGVHEQYF
cdr3_nt: TGCAGGGGCTTTGGGACAGGGGTCCACGAGCAGTACTTC
clone_size: many
d_call: TRBD1
v_call: TRBV20-1
j_call: TRBJ2-7

cdr3_aa: CASSPPSVETQYF
cdr3_nt: TGTGCCAGCTCACCACCGAGTGTTGAGACCCAGTACTTC
clone_size: many
d_call: .
v_call: TRBV18
j_call: TRBJ2-5

cdr3_aa: CASSVGRGQGVYGELFF
cdr3_nt: TGTGCCAGCAGCGTAGGCAGGGGGCAGGGGGTCTACGGGGAGCTGTTTTTT
clone_size: few
d_call: TRBD1
v_call: TRBV9
j_call: TRBJ2-2

cdr3_aa: CASSEALGGKSEQFF
cdr3_nt: TGTGCCAGCAGTGAAGCGCTAGGCGGGAAGAGTGAGCAGTTCTTC
clone_size: many
d_call: .
v_call: TRBV2
j_call: TRBJ2-1

cdr3_aa: CASSDFGKASYEQYF
cdr3_nt: TGTGCCAGCAGTGATTTCGGGAAGGCGTCCTACGAGCAGTACTTC
clone_size: .
d_call: .
v_call: TRBV6-4
j_call: TRBJ2-7

cdr3_aa: CSASSGRLSTDTQYF
cdr3_nt: TGCAGTGCCTCGAGCGGGAGGCTGAGCACAGATACGCAGTATTTT
clone_size: .
d_call: TRBD2
v_call: TRBV20-1
j_call: TRBJ2-3

cdr3_aa: CASSSTAGALTDTQYF
cdr3_nt: TGTGCCAGCAGCTCCACGGCGGGAGCATTGACAGATACGCAGTATTTT
clone_size: many
d_call: TRBD2
v_call: TRBV7-9
j_call: TRBJ2-3

cdr3_aa: CSVAWPSNTIYF
cdr3_nt: TGCAGCGTTGCTTGGCCTTCAAACACCATATATTTT
clone_size: .
d_call: .
v_call: TRBV29-1
j_call: TRBJ1-3

cdr3_aa: CASTYPGQGATGFTYEQYF
cdr3_nt: TGTGCCAGCACCTATCCGGGACAGGGGGCTACGGGATTCACCTACGAGCAGTACTTC
clone_size: .
d_call: TRBD1
v_call: TRBV6-1
j_call: TRBJ2-7

cdr3_aa: CASSWGSLPTGELFF
cdr3_nt: TGTGCCAGCAGTTGGGGTAGCCTCCCGACCGGGGAGCTGTTTTTT
clone_size: many
d_call: .
v_call: TRBV28
j_call: TRBJ2-2

cdr3_aa: CASSTGTGSYEQYF
cdr3_nt: TGCGCCAGCAGCACCGGGACAGGGAGTTACGAGCAGTACTTC
clone_size: many
d_call: TRBD1
v_call: TRBV10-2
j_call: TRBJ2-7

cdr3_aa: CASSLIRGTRGLGFDYEQYF
cdr3_nt: TGTGCCAGCAGCTTAATTCGCGGCACTAGAGGGTTGGGCTTCGACTACGAGCAGTACTTC
clone_size: .
d_call: .
v_call: TRBV5-6
j_call: TRBJ2-7

cdr3_aa: CASSAAGGTATYEQYF
cdr3_nt: TGTGCCAGCAGCGCGGCGGGGGGGACAGCGACCTACGAGCAGTACTTC
clone_size: few
d_call: TRBD2
v_call: TRBV9
j_call: TRBJ2-7

cdr3_aa: CASSLYSANTGELFF
cdr3_nt: TGTGCCAGCAGTTTATATTCCGCGAACACCGGGGAGCTGTTTTTT
clone_size: .
d_call: .
v_call: TRBV28
j_call: TRBJ2-2

cdr3_aa: CASNPGVGQPQHF
cdr3_nt: TGTGCCAGTAATCCTGGGGTAGGGCAGCCCCAGCATTTT
clone_size: .
d_call: .
v_call: TRBV19
j_call: TRBJ1-5

cdr3_aa: CASTRQARTGELFF
cdr3_nt: TGTGCCAGCACCAGACAGGCGCGCACCGGGGAGCTGTTTTTT
clone_size: many
d_call: .
v_call: TRBV2
j_call: TRBJ2-2